This TCR beta chain was found in a study of technical replicates of blood from a handful of donors. Generated by immunoSEQ multiplex PCR, the TCRdb table keeps only in-frame clones and is missing some. The repertoire holds some 67,000 clones, with roughly 98% as singletons. The CDR3 spans 15 residues. Germline V gene data show CDR1 as SGHRS and CDR2 as YFSETQ. The V end was cut by 1 base, the J end by 1 base, with 8 bases between. Specimen: T cells isolated from PBMCs. The chain couples TRBV5-1 to TRBJ2-2, with D tentatively TRBD1 (5 bases). The sequence was collected from a human donor in good health. This chain's CDR3 is CASSLSGQNTGELFF. As DNA, the CDR3 is TGCGCCAGCAGCTTGTCAGGGCAGAACACCGGGGAGCTGTTTTTT.